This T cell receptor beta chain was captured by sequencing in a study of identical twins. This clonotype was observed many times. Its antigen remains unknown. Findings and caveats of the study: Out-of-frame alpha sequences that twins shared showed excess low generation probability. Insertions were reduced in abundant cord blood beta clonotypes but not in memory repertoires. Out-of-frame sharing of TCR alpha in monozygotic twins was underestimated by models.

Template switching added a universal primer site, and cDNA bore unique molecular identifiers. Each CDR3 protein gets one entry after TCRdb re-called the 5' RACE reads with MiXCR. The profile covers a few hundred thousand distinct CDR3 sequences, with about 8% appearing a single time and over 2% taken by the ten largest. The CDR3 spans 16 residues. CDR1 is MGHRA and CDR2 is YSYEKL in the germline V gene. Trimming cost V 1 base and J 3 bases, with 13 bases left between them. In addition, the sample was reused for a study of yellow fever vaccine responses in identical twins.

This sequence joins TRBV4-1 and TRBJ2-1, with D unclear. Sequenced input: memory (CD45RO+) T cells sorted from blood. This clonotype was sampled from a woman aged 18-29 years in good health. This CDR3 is CASSQGFRTVYNEQFF. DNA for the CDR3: TGCGCCAGCAGCCAAGGGTTCAGGACCGTCTACAATGAGCAGTTCTTC.